This T cell receptor beta chain appears in the sequencing data of a study of post-analysis software for immune sequencing data. Study observations and caveats: Patients carried a few TRBV segments more frequently than controls did, and TRBV5-6, TRBV5-1 and TRBV20-1 were among them. Same-batch samples co-clustered strongly by F measure.

CDR1 is DFQATT, CDR2 SNEGSKA, per germline (reference sequence). Trimming took off 3 bases at V and 0 bases at J, with 11 bases between the two ends. The CDR3 loop spans 14 amino acids. cDNA libraries for TCR beta contained unique molecular identifiers. TCRdb analysed the PCR reads with MiXCR anew, one entry per CDR3 protein. This sample has 800,000 to 950,000 distinct CDR3 sequences, with about 53% found just once. This clonotype has only a few counts. The antigen is undetermined. The sequenced material came from blood. The chain links TRBV20-1 to TRBJ2-5; D tentatively reads TRBD1 or TRBD2 (5 bases each). The TCR sequence derives from a girl aged 10-17 years with multiple sclerosis. The CDR3 is CSARGPTYQETQYF. The CDR3 DNA sequence: TGCAGTGCTAGGGGACCTACCTACCAAGAGACCCAGTACTTC.